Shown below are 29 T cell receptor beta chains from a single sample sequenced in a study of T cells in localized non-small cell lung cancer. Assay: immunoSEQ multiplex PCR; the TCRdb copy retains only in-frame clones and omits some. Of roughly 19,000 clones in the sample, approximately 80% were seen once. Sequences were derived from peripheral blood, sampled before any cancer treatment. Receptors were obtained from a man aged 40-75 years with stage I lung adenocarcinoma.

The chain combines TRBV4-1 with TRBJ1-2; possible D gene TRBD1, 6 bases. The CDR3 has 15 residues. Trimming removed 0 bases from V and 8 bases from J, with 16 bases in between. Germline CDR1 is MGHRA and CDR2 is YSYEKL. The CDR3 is CASSQDLRGAEGYTF. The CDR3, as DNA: TGCGCCAGCAGCCAAGATCTCAGGGGCGCGGAAGGCTACACCTTC.

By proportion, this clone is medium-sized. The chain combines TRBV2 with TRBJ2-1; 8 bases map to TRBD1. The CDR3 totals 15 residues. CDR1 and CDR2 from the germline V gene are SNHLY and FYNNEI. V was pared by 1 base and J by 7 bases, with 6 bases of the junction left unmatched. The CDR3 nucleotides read TGTGCCAGCAGTGAAGTCGGACAGGGTCAGAATGAGCAGTTCTTC. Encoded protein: CASSEVGQGQNEQFF. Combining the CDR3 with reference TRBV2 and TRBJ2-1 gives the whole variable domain EPEVTQTPSHQVTQMGQEVILRCVPISNHLYFYWYRQILGQKVEFLVSFYNNEISEKSEIFDDQFSVERPDGSNFTLKIRSTKLEDSAMYFCASSEVGQGQNEQFFGPGTRLTVL.

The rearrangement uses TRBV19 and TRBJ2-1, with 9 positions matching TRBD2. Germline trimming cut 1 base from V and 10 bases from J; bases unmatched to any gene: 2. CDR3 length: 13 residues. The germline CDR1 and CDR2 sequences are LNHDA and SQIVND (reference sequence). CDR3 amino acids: CASSIGGLAEQFF. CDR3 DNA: TGTGCCAGTAGTATAGGGGGACTAGCCGAGCAGTTCTTC.

The CDR3 is CASSSRGPHKYF. The CDR3 nucleotides read TGTGCCAGCAGCTCCCGAGGTCCACACAAGTACTTC. This sequence joins TRBV2 and TRBJ2-7; no clear D gene. Between the trimmed V and J ends, which lost 6 bases and 11 bases, there was a span of 17 bases. CDR1 and CDR2 (germline): SNHLY, FYNNEI. The CDR3 loop spans 12 amino acids.

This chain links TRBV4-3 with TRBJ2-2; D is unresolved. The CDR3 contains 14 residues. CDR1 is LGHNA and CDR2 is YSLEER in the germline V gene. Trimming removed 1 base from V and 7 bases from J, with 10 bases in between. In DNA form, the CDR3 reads TGCGCCAGCAGCCAAGTGGAAGGGATCGGGGAGCTGTTTTTT. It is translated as CASSQVEGIGELFF.

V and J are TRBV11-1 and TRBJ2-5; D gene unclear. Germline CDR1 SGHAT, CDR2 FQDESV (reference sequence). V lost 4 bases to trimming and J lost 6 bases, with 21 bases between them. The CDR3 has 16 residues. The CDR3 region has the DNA TGTGCCAGCAGCTCCCAGCGAGTAGATAGGTTGCAGACCCAGTACTTC. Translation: CASSSQRVDRLQTQYF.

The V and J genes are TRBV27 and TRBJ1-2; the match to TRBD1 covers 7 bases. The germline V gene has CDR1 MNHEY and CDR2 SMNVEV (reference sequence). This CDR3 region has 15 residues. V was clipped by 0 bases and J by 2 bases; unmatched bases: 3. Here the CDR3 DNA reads TGTGCCAGCAGTTTATCCTGGGACAGCAACTATGGCTACACCTTC. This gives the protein CASSLSWDSNYGYTF.

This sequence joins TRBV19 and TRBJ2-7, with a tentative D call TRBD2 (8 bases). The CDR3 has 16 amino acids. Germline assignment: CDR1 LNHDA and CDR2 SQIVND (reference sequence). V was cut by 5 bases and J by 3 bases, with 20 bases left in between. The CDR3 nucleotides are TGTGCCAGTAGTCCACAGGGGAGAAGCGGGAGCTACGAGCAGTACTTC. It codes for CASSPQGRSGSYEQYF.

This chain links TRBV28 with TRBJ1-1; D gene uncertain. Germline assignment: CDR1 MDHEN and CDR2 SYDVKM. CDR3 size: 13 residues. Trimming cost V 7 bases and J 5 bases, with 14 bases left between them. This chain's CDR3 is CASTSAGGTEAFF. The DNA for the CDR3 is TGTGCCAGCACTTCAGCCGGTGGGACTGAAGCTTTCTTT.

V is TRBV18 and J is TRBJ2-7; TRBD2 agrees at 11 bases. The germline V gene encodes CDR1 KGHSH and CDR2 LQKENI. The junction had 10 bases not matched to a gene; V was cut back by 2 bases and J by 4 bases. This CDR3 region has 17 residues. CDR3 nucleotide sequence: TGTGCCAGCTCACCAAGGGGGGGGACTAGCGGAGATTACGAGCAGTACTTC. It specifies CASSPRGGTSGDYEQYF.

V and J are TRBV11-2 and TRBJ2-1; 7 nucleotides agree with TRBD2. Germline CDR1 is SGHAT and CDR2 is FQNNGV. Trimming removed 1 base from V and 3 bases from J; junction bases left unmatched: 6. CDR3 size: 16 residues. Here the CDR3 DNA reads TGTGCCAGCAGCTTAGTGGCGGGGGTATACTACAATGAGCAGTTCTTC. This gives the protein CASSLVAGVYYNEQFF.

As DNA, the CDR3 is TGTGCCTGGTCCCAGGGATACCAAGAGACCCAGTACTTC. Translation gives CAWSQGYQETQYF. The chain carries TRBV30 and TRBJ2-5; TRBD1 might be the D (5 bases). CDR3 length equals 13 residues. The V end lost 5 bases, the J end lost 0 bases, and 10 bases lay between the germline ends. Germline V lookup: CDR1 GTSNPN, CDR2 SVGIG (reference sequence). Combining the CDR3 with reference TRBV30 and TRBJ2-5 gives the whole variable domain SQTIHQWPATLVQPVGSPLSLECTVEGTSNPNLYWYRQAAGRGLQLLFYSVGIGQISSEVPQNLSASRPQDRQFILSSKKLLLSDSGFYLCAWSQGYQETQYFGPGTRLLVL.

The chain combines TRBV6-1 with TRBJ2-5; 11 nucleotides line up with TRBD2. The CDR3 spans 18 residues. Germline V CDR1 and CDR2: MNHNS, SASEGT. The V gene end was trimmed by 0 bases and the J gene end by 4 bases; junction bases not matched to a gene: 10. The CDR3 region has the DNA TGTGCCAGCAGTGAAGCGCGGGGTAGCGGGGGGGCCGGAGAGACCCAGTACTTC. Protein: CASSEARGSGGAGETQYF.

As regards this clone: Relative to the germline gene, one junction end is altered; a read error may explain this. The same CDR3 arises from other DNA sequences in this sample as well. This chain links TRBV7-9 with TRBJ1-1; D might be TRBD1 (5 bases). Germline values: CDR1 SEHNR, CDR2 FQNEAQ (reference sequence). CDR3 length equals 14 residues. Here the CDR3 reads CASSLSWGETEAFF. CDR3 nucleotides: TGTGCCAGTAGCTTATCTTGGGGGGAGACTGAAGCTTTCTTT.

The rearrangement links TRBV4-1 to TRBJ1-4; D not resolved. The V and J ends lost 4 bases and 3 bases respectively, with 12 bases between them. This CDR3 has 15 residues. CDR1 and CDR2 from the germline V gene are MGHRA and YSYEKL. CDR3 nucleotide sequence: TGCGCCAGCAGCCCGTGGTACCTAGCTAATGAAAAACTGTTTTTT. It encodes CASSPWYLANEKLFF.

The CDR3 sequence: CASSYFGTPSGELFF. DNA for the CDR3: TGTGCCAGCAGTTACTTCGGGACCCCCTCCGGGGAGCTGTTTTTT. J is TRBJ2-2 and V is TRBV6-5; D is perhaps TRBD1 or TRBD2 (5 bases each). Trimming cost V 1 base and J 6 bases, with 12 bases left between them. The CDR3 sequence is 15 residues long. CDR1 is MNHEY, CDR2 SVGAGI, per germline.

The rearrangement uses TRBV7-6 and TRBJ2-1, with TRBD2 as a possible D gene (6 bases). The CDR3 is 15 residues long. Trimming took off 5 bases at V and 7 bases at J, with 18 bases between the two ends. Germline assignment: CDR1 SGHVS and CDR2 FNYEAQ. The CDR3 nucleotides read TGTGCCAGCAGCACCACCTGGGAGGTTAAGAATGAGCAGTTCTTC. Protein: CASSTTWEVKNEQFF.

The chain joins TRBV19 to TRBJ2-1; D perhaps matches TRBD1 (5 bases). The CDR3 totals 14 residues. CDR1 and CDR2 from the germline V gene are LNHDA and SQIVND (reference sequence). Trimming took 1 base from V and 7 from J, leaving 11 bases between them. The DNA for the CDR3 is TGTGCCAGTAGTATAGGGGTTCAGGGTAATGAGCAGTTCTTC. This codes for CASSIGVQGNEQFF.

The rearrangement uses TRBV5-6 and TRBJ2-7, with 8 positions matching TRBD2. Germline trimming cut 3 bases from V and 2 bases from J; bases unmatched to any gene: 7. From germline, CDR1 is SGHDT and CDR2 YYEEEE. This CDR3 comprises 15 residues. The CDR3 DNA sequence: TGTGCCAGCAGCTCCCAAGCGGGAGCCCCCTACGAGCAGTACTTC. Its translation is CASSSQAGAPYEQYF.

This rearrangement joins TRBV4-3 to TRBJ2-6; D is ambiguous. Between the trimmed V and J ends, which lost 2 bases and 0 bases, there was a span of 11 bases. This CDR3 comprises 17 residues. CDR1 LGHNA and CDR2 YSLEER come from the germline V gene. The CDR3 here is CASSQWKYDSGANVLTF. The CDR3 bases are TGCGCCAGCAGCCAATGGAAGTACGACTCTGGGGCCAACGTCCTGACTTTC.

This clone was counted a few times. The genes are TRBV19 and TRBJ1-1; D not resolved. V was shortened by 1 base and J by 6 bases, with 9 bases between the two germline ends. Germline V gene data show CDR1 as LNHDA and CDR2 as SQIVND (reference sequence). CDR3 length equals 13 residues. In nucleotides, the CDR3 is TGTGCCAGTAGTATAGTCGGACCGGCTGAAGCTTTCTTT. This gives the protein CASSIVGPAEAFF.

CDR3 residues: CASSSRQGYNEQFF. CDR3 nucleotides: TGTGCCAGCAGCTCCCGACAGGGCTACAATGAGCAGTTCTTC. The chain carries TRBV7-9 and TRBJ2-1; 7 bases fit TRBD1. CDR1 and CDR2 from the germline V gene are SEHNR and FQNEAQ (reference sequence). The J segment lost 3 bases and the V segment lost 4 bases, leaving 3 bases of the junction unmatched. The CDR3 has 14 amino acids.

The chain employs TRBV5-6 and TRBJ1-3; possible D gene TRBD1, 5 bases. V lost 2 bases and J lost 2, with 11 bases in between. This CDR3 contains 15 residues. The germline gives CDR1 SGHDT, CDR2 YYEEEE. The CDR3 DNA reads TGTGCCAGCAGCTTAAGAGGGGCTCCTGGAAACACCATATATTTT. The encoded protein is CASSLRGAPGNTIYF.

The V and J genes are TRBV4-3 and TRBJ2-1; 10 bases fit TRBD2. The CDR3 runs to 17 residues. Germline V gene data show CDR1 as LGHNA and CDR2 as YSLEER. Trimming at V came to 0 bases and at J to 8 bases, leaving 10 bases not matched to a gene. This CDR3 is CASSQDGVAGGHYEQFF. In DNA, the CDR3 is TGCGCCAGCAGCCAAGATGGGGTAGCGGGGGGCCATTATGAGCAGTTCTTC.

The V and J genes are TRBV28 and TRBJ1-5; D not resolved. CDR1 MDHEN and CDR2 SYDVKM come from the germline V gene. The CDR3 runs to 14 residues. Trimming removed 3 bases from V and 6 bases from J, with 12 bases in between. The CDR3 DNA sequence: TGTGCCAGCAGTTTGGGGTCCGGGCTTCAGCCCCAGCATTTT. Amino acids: CASSLGSGLQPQHF.

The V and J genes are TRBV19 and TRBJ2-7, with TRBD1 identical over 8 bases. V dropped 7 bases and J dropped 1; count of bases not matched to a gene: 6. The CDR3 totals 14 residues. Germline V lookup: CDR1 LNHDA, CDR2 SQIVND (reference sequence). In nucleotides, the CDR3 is TGTGCCAGTACCTCTGGACAGGGTTCCTACGAGCAGTACTTC. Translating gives CASTSGQGSYEQYF.

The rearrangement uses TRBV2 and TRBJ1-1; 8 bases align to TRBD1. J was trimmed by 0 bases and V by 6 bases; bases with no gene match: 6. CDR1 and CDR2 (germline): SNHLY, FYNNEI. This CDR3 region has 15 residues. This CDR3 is CASSGTGGMNTEAFF. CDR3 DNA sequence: TGTGCCAGCAGCGGGACAGGAGGAATGAACACTGAAGCTTTCTTT.

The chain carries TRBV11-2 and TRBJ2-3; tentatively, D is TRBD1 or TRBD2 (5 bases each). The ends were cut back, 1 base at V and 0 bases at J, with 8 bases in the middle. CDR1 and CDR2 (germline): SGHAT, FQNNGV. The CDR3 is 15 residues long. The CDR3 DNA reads TGTGCCAGCAGCTTAGTGGGGGACAGCACAGATACGCAGTATTTT. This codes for CASSLVGDSTDTQYF.

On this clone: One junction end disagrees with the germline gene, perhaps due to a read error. The CDR3 nucleotides are TGTGCCAGCAGGGAAGTTCTAGCGGGGGGGTTTAGCTCCTACAATGAGCAGTTCTTC. This encodes CASREVLAGGFSSYNEQFF. The V call is TRBV6-1, the J call TRBJ2-1, with 12 nucleotides matching TRBD2. This CDR3 region has 19 residues. CDR1 and CDR2 (germline): MNHNS, SASEGT.